There are a few counts of the clone carrying this T cell receptor (beta chain). The antigen remains undetermined. Stable disease denoted Graves' hyperthyroidism without ophthalmopathy progression within 18 months. The PBMCs had their origin in roughly 9.4 ml of fresh peripheral blood. This entry belongs to a study of T cells in Graves' hyperthyroidism and ophthalmopathy. Researchers took RNA transcripts and amplified the TCR beta CDR3 regions from them. During a first-round RT-PCR of the TCR CDR3, the HTBI primer set was used. TCRdb independently ran MiXCR on the multiplex PCR reads; one entry per CDR3 protein. The repertoire holds some 400,000 distinct CDR3 sequences, about 15% seen once, with approximately 9.9% in the top ten. The CDR3 runs to 18 residues. V gave up 2 bases and J gave up 0 bases; unmatched junction bases: 5. Germline CDR1 is MDHEN and CDR2 is SYDVKM. General observations from the study: The authors' 13 V-J model separated ophthalmopathy from stable hyperthyroidism. Most clonotypes that expanded in the thyroid above 0.001 also showed up in blood.

The rearrangement uses TRBV28 and TRBJ1-6; 9 bases line up with TRBD1. The TCR sequence derives from a woman aged 60-75 years with Graves' hyperthyroidism. The sample comprised blood. CDR3 in amino acids: CASSLRYRGLSYNSPLHF. In DNA, the CDR3 is TGTGCCAGCAGTTTACGGTACAGGGGGCTCTCCTATAATTCACCCCTCCACTTT.